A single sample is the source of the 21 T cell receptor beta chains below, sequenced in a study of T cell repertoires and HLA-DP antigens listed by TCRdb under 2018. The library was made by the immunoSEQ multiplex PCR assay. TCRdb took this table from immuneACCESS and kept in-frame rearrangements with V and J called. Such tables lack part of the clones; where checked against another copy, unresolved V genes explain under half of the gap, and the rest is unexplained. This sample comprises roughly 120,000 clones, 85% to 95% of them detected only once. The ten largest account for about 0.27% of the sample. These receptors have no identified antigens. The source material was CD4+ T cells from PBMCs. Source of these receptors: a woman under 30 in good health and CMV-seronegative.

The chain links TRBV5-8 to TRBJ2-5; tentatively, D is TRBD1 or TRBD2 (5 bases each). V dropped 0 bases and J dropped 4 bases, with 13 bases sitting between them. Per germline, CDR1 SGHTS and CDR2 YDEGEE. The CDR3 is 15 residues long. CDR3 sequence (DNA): TGTGCCAGCAGCTTGGGGCTGGGACGTTTAGAGACCCAGTACTTC. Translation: CASSLGLGRLETQYF.

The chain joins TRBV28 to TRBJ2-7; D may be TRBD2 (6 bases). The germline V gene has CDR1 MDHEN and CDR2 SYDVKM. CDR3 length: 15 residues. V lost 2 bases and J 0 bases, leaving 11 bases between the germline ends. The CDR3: CASSLGGASSYEQYV. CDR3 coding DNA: TGTGCCAGCAGTTTAGGCGGGGCAAGCTCCTACGAGCAGTACGTC.

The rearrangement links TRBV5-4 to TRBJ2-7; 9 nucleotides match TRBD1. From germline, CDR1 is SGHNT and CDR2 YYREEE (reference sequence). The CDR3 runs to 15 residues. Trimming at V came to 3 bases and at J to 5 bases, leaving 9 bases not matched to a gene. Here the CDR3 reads CASSSGQGQGNEQYF. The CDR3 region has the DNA TGTGCCAGCAGCTCAGGACAGGGGCAAGGGAACGAGCAGTACTTC. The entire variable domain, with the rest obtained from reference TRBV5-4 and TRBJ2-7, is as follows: ETGVTQSPTHLIKTRGQQVTLRCSSQSGHNTVSWYQQALGQGPQFIFQYYREEENGRGNFPPRFSGLQFPNYSSELNVNALELDDSALYLCASSSGQGQGNEQYFGPGTRLTVT.

CDR3 DNA: TGTGCCAGCAGCTTAGACAGGTACCAAGAGACCCAGTACTTC. The encoded protein is CASSLDRYQETQYF. This chain links TRBV11-1 with TRBJ2-5, with D perhaps TRBD1 (5 bases). Germline CDR1 and CDR2: SGHAT and FQDESV (reference sequence). The CDR3 loop spans 14 amino acids. V was pared by 1 base and J by 0 bases, with 6 bases between. Full variable domain (remainder filled in from reference TRBV11-1 and TRBJ2-5): EAEVAQSPRYKITEKSQAVAFWCDPISGHATLYWYRQILGQGPELLVQFQDESVVDDSQLPKDRFSAERLKGVDSTLKIQPAELGDSAMYLCASSLDRYQETQYFGPGTRLLVL.

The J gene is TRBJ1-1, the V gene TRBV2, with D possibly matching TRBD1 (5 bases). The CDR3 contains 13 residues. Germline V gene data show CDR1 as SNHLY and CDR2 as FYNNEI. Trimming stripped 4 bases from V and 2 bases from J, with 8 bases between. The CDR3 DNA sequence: TGTGCCAGCAGTGGAGGGGCAAACACTGAAGCTTTCTTT. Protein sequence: CASSGGANTEAFF. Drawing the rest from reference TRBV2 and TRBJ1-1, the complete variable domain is EPEVTQTPSHQVTQMGQEVILRCVPISNHLYFYWYRQILGQKVEFLVSFYNNEISEKSEIFDDQFSVERPDGSNFTLKIRSTKLEDSAMYFCASSGGANTEAFFGQGTRLTVV.

The CDR3 here is CATSRDIGEFAIGEQFF. The CDR3 bases are TGTGCCACCAGCAGAGATATTGGGGAATTCGCTATCGGTGAGCAGTTCTTC. The chain is built from TRBV15 and TRBJ2-1; no definite D call. Germline V CDR1 and CDR2: LNHNV, YYDKDF (reference sequence). The ends were cut back, 0 bases at V and 9 bases at J, with 21 bases in the middle. The CDR3 consists of 17 residues.

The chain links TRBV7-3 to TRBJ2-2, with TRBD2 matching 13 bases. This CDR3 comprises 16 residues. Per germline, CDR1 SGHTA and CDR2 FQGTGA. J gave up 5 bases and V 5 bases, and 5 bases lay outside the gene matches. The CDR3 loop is CASSPGLAGVTGELFF. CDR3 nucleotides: TGTGCCAGCAGCCCCGGACTAGCGGGAGTGACCGGGGAGCTGTTTTTT.

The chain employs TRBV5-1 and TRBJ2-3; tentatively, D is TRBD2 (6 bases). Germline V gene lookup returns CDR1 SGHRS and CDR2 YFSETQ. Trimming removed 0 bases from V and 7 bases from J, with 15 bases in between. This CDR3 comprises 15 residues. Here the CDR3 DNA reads TGCGCCAGCAGCTTGGGGGTCGGAGGGGTACATACGCAGTATTTT. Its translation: CASSLGVGGVHTQYF.

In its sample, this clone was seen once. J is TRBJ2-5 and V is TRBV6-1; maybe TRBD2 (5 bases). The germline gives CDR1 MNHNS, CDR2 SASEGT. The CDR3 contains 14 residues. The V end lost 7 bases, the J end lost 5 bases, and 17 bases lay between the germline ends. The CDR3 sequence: CASTLAPSGETQYF. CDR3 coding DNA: TGTGCCAGCACCCTAGCCCCCAGCGGCGAGACCCAGTACTTC.

This CDR3 reads CASSSTGLGQETQYF. The CDR3 DNA reads as TGTGCCAGCAGCTCAACAGGGTTGGGCCAAGAGACCCAGTACTTC. V usage is TRBV5-4 and J usage is TRBJ2-5; perhaps TRBD1 as D (6 bases). With 3 bases removed from V and 1 base from J, the gap between germline ends came to 13 bases. The CDR3 has 15 amino acids. CDR1 and CDR2 from the germline V gene are SGHNT and YYREEE (reference sequence).

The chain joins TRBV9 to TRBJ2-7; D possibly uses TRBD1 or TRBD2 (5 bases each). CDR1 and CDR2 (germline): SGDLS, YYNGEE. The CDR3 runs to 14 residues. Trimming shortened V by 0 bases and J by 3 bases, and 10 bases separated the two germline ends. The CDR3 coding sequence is TGTGCCAGCAGCGTAGAAGGGGAGATCTACGAGCAGTACTTC. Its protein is CASSVEGEIYEQYF.

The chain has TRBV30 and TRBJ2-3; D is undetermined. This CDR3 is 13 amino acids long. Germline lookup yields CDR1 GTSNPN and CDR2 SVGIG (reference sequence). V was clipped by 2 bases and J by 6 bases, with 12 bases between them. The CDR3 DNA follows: TGTGCCTGGAGTCCGACCGTCAAGGATACGCAGTATTTT. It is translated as CAWSPTVKDTQYF. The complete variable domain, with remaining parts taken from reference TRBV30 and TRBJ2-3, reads SQTIHQWPATLVQPVGSPLSLECTVEGTSNPNLYWYRQAAGRGLQLLFYSVGIGQISSEVPQNLSASRPQDRQFILSSKKLLLSDSGFYLCAWSPTVKDTQYFGPGTRLTVL.

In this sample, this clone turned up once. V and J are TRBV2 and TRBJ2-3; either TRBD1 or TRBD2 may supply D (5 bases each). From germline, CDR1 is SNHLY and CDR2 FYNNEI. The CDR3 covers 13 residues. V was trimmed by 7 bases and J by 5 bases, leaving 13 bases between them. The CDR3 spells CASKLGTIDTQYF. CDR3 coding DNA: TGTGCCAGCAAACTAGGGACCATAGATACGCAGTATTTT.

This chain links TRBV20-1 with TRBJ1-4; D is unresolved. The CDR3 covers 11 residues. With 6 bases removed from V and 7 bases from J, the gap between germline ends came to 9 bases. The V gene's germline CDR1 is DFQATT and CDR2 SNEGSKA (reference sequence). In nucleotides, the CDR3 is TGCAGTGCGGGTCCGTTTGAAAAACTGTTTTTT. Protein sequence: CSAGPFEKLFF.

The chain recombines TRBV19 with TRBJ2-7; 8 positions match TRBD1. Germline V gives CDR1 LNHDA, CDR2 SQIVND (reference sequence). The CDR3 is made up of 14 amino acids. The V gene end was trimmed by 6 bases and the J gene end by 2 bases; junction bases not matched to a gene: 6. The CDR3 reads CASRYSDRAYEQYF. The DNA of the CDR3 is TGTGCCAGTAGGTATTCGGACAGGGCCTACGAGCAGTACTTC.

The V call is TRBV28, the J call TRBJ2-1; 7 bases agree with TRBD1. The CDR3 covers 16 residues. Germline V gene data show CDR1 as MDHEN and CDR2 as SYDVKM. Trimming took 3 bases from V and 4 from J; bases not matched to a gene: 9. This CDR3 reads CASSLIRDSLYNEQFF. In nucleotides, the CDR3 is TGTGCCAGCAGTTTGATAAGGGACAGCCTTTACAATGAGCAGTTCTTC.

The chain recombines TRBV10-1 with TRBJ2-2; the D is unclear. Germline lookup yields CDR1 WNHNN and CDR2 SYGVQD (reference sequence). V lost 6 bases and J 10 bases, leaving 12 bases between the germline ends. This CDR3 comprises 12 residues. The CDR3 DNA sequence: TGCGCCAGCAGGGGCCCGAACGCGGAGCTGTTTTTT. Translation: CASRGPNAELFF.

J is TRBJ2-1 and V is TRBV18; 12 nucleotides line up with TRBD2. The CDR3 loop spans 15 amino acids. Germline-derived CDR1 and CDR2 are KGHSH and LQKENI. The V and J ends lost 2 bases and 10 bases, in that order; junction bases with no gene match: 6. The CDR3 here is CASSPYRLAGAEQFF. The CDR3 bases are TGTGCCAGCTCACCATATCGACTAGCGGGAGCCGAGCAGTTCTTC.

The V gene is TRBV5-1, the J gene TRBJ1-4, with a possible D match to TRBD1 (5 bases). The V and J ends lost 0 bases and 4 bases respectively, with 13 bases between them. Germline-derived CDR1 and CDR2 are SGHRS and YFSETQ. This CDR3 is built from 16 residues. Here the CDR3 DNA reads TGCGCCAGCAGCTTGGCCATCGGGGGGAATAATGAAAAACTGTTTTTT. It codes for CASSLAIGGNNEKLFF.

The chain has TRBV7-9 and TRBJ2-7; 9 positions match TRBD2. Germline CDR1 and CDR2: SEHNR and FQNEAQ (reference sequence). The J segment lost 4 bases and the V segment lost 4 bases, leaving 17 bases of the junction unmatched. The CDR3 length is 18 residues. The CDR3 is CASSSRVSTSGNAYEQYF. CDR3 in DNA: TGTGCCAGCAGCTCTCGGGTCTCGACTAGCGGAAACGCATACGAGCAGTACTTC.

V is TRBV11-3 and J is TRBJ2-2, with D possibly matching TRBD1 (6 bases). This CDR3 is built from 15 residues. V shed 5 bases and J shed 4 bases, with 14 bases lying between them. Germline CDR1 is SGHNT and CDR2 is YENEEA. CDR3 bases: TGTGCCAGCAGCCCACAGGGAGCCGGCACCGGGGAGCTGTTTTTT. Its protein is CASSPQGAGTGELFF.